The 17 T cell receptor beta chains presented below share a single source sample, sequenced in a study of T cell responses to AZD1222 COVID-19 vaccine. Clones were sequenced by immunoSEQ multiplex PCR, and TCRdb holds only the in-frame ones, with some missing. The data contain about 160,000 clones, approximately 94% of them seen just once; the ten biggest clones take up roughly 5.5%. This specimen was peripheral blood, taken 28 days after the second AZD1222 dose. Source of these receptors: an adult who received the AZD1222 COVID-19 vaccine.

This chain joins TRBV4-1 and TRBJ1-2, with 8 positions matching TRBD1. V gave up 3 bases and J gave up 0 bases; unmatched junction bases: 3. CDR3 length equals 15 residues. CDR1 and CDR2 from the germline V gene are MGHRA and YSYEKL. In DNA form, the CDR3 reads TGCGCCAGCAGCCAGTCGGACAGGGCTAACTATGGCTACACCTTC. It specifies CASSQSDRANYGYTF.

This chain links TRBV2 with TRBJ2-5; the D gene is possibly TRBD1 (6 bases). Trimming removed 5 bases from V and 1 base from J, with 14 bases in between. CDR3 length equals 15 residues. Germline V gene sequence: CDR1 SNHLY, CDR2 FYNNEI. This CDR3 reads CASSRTVEFQETQYF. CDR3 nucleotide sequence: TGTGCCAGCAGTCGGACAGTGGAATTCCAAGAGACCCAGTACTTC. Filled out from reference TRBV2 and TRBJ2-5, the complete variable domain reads EPEVTQTPSHQVTQMGQEVILRCVPISNHLYFYWYRQILGQKVEFLVSFYNNEISEKSEIFDDQFSVERPDGSNFTLKIRSTKLEDSAMYFCASSRTVEFQETQYFGPGTRLLVL.

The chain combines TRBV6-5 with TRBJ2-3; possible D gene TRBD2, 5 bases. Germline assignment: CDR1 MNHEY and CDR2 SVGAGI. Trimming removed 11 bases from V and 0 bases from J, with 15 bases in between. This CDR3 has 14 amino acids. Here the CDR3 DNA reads TGTGCCTCAGCGAGGGCACCTAGCACAGATACGCAGTATTTT. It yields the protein CASARAPSTDTQYF.

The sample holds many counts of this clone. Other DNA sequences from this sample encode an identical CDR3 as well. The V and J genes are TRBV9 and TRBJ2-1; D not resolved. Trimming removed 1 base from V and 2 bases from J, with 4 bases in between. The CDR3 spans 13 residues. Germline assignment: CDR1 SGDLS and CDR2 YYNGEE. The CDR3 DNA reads TGTGCCAGCAGCGTACCCCCCTACAATGAGCAGTTCTTC. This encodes CASSVPPYNEQFF.

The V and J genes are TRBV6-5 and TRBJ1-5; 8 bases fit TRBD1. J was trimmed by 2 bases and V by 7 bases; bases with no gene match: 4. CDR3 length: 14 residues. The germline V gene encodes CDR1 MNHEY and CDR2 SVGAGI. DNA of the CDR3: TGTGCCAGCAAGACAGGGGTTGGCAATCAGCCCCAGCATTTT. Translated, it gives CASKTGVGNQPQHF.

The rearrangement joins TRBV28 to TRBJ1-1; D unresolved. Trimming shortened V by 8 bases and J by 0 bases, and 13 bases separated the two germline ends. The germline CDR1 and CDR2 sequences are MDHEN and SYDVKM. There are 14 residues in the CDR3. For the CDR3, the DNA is TGTGCCAGCCTAAGGCCGGGCATGAACACTGAAGCTTTCTTT. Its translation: CASLRPGMNTEAFF.

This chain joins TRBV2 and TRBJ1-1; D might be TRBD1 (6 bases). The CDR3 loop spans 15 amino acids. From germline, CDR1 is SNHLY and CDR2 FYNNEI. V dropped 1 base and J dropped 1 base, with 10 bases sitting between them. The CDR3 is CASSEDWGANTEAFF. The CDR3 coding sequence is TGTGCCAGCAGTGAAGACTGGGGGGCGAACACTGAAGCTTTCTTT. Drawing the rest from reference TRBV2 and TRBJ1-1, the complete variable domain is EPEVTQTPSHQVTQMGQEVILRCVPISNHLYFYWYRQILGQKVEFLVSFYNNEISEKSEIFDDQFSVERPDGSNFTLKIRSTKLEDSAMYFCASSEDWGANTEAFFGQGTRLTVV.

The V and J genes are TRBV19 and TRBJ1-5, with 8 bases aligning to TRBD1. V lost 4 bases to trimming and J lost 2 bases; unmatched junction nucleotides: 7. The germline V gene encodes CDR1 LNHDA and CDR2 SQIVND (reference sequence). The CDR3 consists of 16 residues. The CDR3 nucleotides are TGTGCCAGTAGTAAGGACAGGGAAAGAGGCAATCAGCCCCAGCATTTT. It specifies CASSKDRERGNQPQHF.

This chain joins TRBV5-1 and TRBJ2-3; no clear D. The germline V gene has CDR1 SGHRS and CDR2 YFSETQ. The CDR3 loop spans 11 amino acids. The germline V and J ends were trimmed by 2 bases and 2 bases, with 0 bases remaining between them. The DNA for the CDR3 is TGCGCCAGCAGCTTCACAGATACGCAGTATTTT. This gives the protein CASSFTDTQYF.

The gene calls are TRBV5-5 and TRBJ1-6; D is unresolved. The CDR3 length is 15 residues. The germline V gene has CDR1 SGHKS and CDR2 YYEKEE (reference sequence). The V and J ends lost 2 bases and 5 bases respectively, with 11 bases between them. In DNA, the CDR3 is TGTGCCAGCAGCTTCCTGCGTAAGGATAATTCACCCCTCCACTTT. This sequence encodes CASSFLRKDNSPLHF.

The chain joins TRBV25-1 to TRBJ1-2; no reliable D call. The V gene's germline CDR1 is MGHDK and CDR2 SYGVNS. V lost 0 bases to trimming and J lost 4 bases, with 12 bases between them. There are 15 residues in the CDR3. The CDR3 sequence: CASSEYAGQSYGYTF. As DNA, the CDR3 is TGTGCCAGCAGTGAATATGCAGGCCAATCCTATGGCTACACCTTC.

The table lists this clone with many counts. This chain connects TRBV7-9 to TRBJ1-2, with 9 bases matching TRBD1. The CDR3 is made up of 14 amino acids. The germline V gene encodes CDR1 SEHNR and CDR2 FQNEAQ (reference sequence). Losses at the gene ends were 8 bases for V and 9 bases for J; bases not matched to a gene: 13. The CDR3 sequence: CASSLMVGQGRYTF. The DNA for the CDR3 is TGTGCCAGCTCGTTGATGGTGGGACAGGGACGCTACACCTTC.

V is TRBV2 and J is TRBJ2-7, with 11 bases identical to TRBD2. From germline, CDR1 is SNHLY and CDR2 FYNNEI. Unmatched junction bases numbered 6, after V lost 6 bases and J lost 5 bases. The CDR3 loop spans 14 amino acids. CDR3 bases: TGTGCCAGCAGCCTTAGCGGGAGGGTCCACGAGCAGTACTTC. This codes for CASSLSGRVHEQYF.

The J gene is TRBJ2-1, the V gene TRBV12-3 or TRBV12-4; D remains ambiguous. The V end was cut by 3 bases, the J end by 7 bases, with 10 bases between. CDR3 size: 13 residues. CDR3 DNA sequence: TGTGCCAGCAGTTTGATCGTCCGGAATGAGCAGTTCTTC. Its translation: CASSLIVRNEQFF.

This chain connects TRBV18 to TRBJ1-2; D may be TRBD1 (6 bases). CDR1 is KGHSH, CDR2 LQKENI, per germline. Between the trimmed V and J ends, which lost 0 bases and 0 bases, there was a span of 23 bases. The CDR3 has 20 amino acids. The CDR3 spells CASSPPGHYTPGDTNYGYTF. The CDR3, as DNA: TGTGCCAGCTCACCACCGGGACACTATACCCCAGGGGACACTAACTATGGCTACACCTTC.

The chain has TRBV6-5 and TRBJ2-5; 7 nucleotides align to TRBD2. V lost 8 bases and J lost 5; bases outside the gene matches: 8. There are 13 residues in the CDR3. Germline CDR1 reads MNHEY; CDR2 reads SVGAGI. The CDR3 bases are TGTGCCAGCTCCTTCGGGGGGAGGGAGACCCAGTACTTC. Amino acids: CASSFGGRETQYF.

CDR3 nucleotide sequence: TGCGCCAGCAGCCAACGGACTGGTGAAAAACTGTTTTTT. Translating it yields CASSQRTGEKLFF. The chain uses TRBV4-1 and TRBJ1-4; D is undetermined. V shed 2 bases and J shed 7 bases, with 8 bases lying between them. Germline-derived CDR1 and CDR2 are MGHRA and YSYEKL. This CDR3 comprises 13 residues.